A single sample is the source of the 4 T cell receptor beta chains below, sequenced in a study of T-cell reconstitution after alpha-beta-depleted transplantation in children. Construction of the TCRbeta library involved unique molecular identifiers. One entry per CDR3 protein results from TCRdb running MiXCR on the PCR reads. The sample has 530,000 or so distinct CDR3 sequences; more than 20% are singletons. The material sequenced was PBMCs, taken before TCRalphabeta/CD19-depleted stem cell transplant. All receptors come from a boy under two years old with Wiskott-Aldrich syndrome, due to receive a stem cell transplant.

The chain links TRBV7-3 to TRBJ2-6; D is unresolved. Germline values: CDR1 SGHTA, CDR2 FQGTGA. Trimming took 5 bases from V and 2 from J, leaving 10 bases between them. This CDR3 is built from 15 residues. Here the CDR3 reads CASSGAMPGANVLTF. The CDR3 bases are TGTGCCAGCAGCGGCGCGATGCCTGGGGCCAACGTCCTGACTTTC.

V and J are TRBV5-1 and TRBJ2-7; D perhaps matches TRBD2 (6 bases). There are 16 residues in the CDR3. The germline CDR1 and CDR2 sequences are SGHRS and YFSETQ. V gave up 0 bases and J gave up 0 bases, with 13 bases separating them. CDR3 in DNA: TGCGCCAGCAGCTTGGGAGGGACTGTTAGCTCCTACGAGCAGTACTTC. It translates to CASSLGGTVSSYEQYF.

This chain uses TRBV7-7 with TRBJ1-2; 8 bases fit TRBD1. The V gene end was trimmed by 5 bases and the J gene end by 3 bases; junction bases not matched to a gene: 8. Germline V lookup: CDR1 SSHAT, CDR2 FNYEAQ (reference sequence). This CDR3 is 15 amino acids long. The CDR3 spells CASSPQQGEHYGYTF. Written as DNA, the CDR3 is TGTGCCAGCAGCCCCCAACAGGGGGAACACTATGGCTACACCTTC.

This clonotype has a handful of counts. The V call is TRBV5-1, the J call TRBJ1-3; the match to TRBD1 covers 9 bases. The CDR3 has 17 amino acids. J was trimmed by 1 base and V by 1 base; bases with no gene match: 6. CDR1 SGHRS and CDR2 YFSETQ come from the germline V gene. The CDR3 spells CASSLFGTGTSGNTIYF. For the CDR3, the DNA is TGCGCCAGCAGCTTGTTTGGGACAGGGACGTCTGGAAACACCATATATTTT.